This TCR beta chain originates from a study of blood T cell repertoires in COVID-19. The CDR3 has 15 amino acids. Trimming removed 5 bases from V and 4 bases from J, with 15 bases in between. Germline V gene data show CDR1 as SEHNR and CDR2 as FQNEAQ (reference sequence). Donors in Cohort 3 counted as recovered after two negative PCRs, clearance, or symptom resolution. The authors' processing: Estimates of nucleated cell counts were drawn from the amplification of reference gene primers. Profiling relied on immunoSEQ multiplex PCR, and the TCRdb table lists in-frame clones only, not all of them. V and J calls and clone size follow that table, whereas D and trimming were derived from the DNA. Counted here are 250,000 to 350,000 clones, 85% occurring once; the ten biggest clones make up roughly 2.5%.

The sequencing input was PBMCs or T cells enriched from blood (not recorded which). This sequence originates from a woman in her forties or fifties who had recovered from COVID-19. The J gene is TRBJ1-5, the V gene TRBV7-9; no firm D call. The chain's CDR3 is CASSGASGRNQPQHF. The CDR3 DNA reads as TGTGCCAGCAGCGGAGCAAGCGGTAGAAATCAGCCCCAGCATTTT.